These T cell receptor beta chains were read from a single sample in a study of blood T cell repertoires in COVID-19. Profiling relied on immunoSEQ multiplex PCR, and the TCRdb table lists in-frame clones only, not all of them. Of a few hundred thousand clones listed, roughly nine tenths are singletons. What was sequenced was peripheral blood. The receptors stem from a woman aged 40 to 50 who had recovered from COVID-19. CDR3s include the opening cysteine and the closing phenylalanine or tryptophan. A D gene is named only where the DNA matches it firmly. Rows give clone size only sometimes, using once, few, many, or a class for an expanded clone.

NA	NA	TRBJ1-5	TRBV2	16	TGTGCCAGCATGAAGTGGGGGACTGATAGCAATCAGCCCCAGCATTTT	CASMKWGTDSNQPQHF
NA	NA	TRBJ1-1	TRBV20-1	10	TGCAGTGCTAGGAACGGGGAGGATTTCTTT	CSARNGEDFF
once	NA	TRBJ2-7	TRBV7-9	13	TGTGCCAGCAGCCGTGACCTTTTCGGGGGGCTGTACTTC	CASSRDLFGGLYF
NA	NA	TRBJ1-1	TRBV6-5	12	TGTGCCAGCATTGGGGAGTACACTGAAGCTTTCTTT	CASIGEYTEAFF
NA	NA	TRBJ2-1	TRBV12-3/TRBV12-4	12	TGTGCCTCCCGCCTATCCTACAATGAGCAGTTCTTC	CASRLSYNEQFF
NA	TRBD1	TRBJ1-2	TRBV2	15	TGTGCCAGCAGTACCACGAATAGGGGGCGCGGGGGCTACACCTTC	CASSTTNRGRGGYTF
NA	NA	TRBJ1-5	TRBV6-5	12	TGTGCCAGCACCAAACGCGATCAGCCCCAGCATTTT	CASTKRDQPQHF
NA	NA	TRBJ2-3	TRBV3-1/TRBV3-2	14	TGTGCCAGCAGCCGCAACAGGGGGGGGGATACGCAGTATTTT	CASSRNRGGDTQYF
NA	NA	TRBJ2-4	TRBV11-3	14	TGTGCCAGCAGCCCGCGGGAAGCCAAAAACATTCAGTACTTC	CASSPREAKNIQYF
few	NA	TRBJ1-6	TRBV3-1/TRBV3-2	17	TGTGCCAGCAGCCATGACAGACCCTTCTCCTATAATTCACCCCTCCACTTT	CASSHDRPFSYNSPLHF
NA	TRBD2	TRBJ2-3	TRBV6-5	15	TGTGCCAGCAGTTACGGAGCGGGGGGCACAGATACGCAGTATTTT	CASSYGAGGTDTQYF
NA	NA	TRBJ1-1	TRBV11-3	13	TGTGCCAGCAGCTCCACAGGGAACACTGAAGCTTTCTTT	CASSSTGNTEAFF
NA	TRBD2	TRBJ2-2	TRBV10-2	15	TGCGCCAGCAGTGAGACTAGCGGGAACACCGGGGAGCTGTTTTTT	CASSETSGNTGELFF
NA	TRBD1	TRBJ1-1	TRBV10-2	12	TGCGCCAGCAGTGAAGGGGGCAGGGAAGCTTTCTTT	CASSEGGREAFF
NA	TRBD1	TRBJ2-7	TRBV10-3	17	TGTGCCATCAGTGTGCGTATTACGGGACAGATGTCTTACGAGCAGTACTTC	CAISVRITGQMSYEQYF
NA	NA	TRBJ2-6	TRBV19	16	TGTGCCAGTAGTATAACGGAGGGGTCCGGGGCCAACGTCCTGACTTTC	CASSITEGSGANVLTF
NA	TRBD1	TRBJ1-3	TRBV6-5	15	TGTGCCAGCAGTCCGACAGGGGACTCTGGAAACACCATATATTTT	CASSPTGDSGNTIYF
NA	NA	TRBJ2-2	TRBV19	11	TGTGCCAGTAGTATCTCCGGGGAGCTGTTTTTT	CASSISGELFF
NA	NA	TRBJ1-5	TRBV2	15	TGTGCCAGCAGTGCTGCAGGGGTTAGCAATCAGCCCCAGCATTTT	CASSAAGVSNQPQHF
NA	NA	TRBJ1-1	TRBV7-3	14	TGTGCCAGCAGCAAAGCAGGGATGAACACTGAAGCTTTCTTT	CASSKAGMNTEAFF
NA	NA	TRBJ1-3	TRBV21-1	16	TGTGCCAGCAGCAAAGCTGGGGGGATAGGTGGAAACACCATATATTTT	CASSKAGGIGGNTIYF
NA	NA	TRBJ1-2	TRBV9	14	TGTGCCAGCAGCCCTAGCGGGGGAGGCTATGGCTACACCTTC	CASSPSGGGYGYTF
once	TRBD2	TRBJ2-7	TRBV18	12	TGTGCCAGCTCCGCGAATAGCGGGGAGCAGTACTTC	CASSANSGEQYF
NA	TRBD1	TRBJ1-1	TRBV19	17	TGTGCCAGTAGTAGCCCCTCTGGCAGGGGGCATGACACTGAAGCTTTCTTT	CASSSPSGRGHDTEAFF
NA	NA	TRBJ1-1	TRBV5-8	14	TGTGCCAGCAGCTTGATTGGGAGTGCCACTGAAGCTTTCTTT	CASSLIGSATEAFF
NA	NA	TRBJ1-5	TRBV6-5	14	TGTGCCAGCAGGAGGGTTGTTGGCAATCAGCCCCAGCATTTT	CASRRVVGNQPQHF
NA	TRBD2	TRBJ2-2	TRBV27	16	TGTGCCAGCAGTAGGGGACTAGCGGCGAGCACCGGGGAGCTGTTTTTT	CASSRGLAASTGELFF
NA	NA	TRBJ1-2	TRBV13	13	TGTGCCAGCAGCCCCCGGCAGCGAAATGGCTACACCTTC	CASSPRQRNGYTF
NA	NA	TRBJ1-1	TRBV7-9	11	TGTGCCAGCATTCGGAACACTGAAGCTTTCTTT	CASIRNTEAFF
NA	TRBD2	TRBJ2-1	TRBV5-8	19	TGTGCCAGCAGCTTCTCTGGACTCTCCTCTAGCGGGGTCTACAATGAGCAGTTCTTC	CASSFSGLSSSGVYNEQFF
NA	NA	TRBJ2-2	TRBV9	14	TGTGCCTCCGAGGATTCCCTCAACACCGGGGAGCTGTTTTTT	CASEDSLNTGELFF
NA	TRBD1	TRBJ2-1	TRBV19	15	TGTGCCAGTAGTATAGGTCAGGGGGCTATCAATGAGCAGTTCTTC	CASSIGQGAINEQFF
NA	TRBD2	TRBJ2-2	TRBV3-1/TRBV3-2	16	TGTGCCAGCAGCCCCACCGGGGGGGAGAACACCGGGGAGCTGTTTTTT	CASSPTGGENTGELFF
NA	NA	TRBJ2-2	TRBV18	16	TGTGCCAGCTCACCACCTCTATCCTGGGGAGCCGGGGAGCTGTTTTTT	CASSPPLSWGAGELFF
NA	NA	TRBJ1-5	TRBV15	14	TGTGCCACCAGCATGGGCCTTAGCAATCAGCCCCAGCATTTT	CATSMGLSNQPQHF
NA	TRBD1	TRBJ1-5	TRBV6-2/TRBV6-3	12	TGTGCCAGCAGTCGCGGGACAGGGCTCCAGCATTTT	CASSRGTGLQHF
NA	NA	TRBJ2-5	TRBV19	13	TGTGCCAGTAGTCTATACCTAGGTGAGACCCAGTACTTC	CASSLYLGETQYF